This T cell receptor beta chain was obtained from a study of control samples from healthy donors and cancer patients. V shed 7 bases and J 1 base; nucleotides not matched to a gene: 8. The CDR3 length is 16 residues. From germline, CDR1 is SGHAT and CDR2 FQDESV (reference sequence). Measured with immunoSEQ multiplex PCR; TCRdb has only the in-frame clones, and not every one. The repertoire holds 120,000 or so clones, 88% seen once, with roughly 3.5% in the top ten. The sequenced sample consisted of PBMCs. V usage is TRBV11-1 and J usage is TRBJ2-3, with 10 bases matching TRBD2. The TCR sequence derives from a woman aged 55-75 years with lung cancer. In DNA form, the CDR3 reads TGTGCCAGCACCGACACTGGACTAGCGGGCACAGATACGCAGTATTTT. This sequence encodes CASTDTGLAGTDTQYF.